A selection of T cell receptor beta chains follows, all from one sample in a study of cytomegalovirus exposure and HLA in healthy donors. Assay used: immunoSEQ multiplex PCR; TCRdb lists only in-frame clones, some missing. The data hold about 150,000 clones, with approximately 86% observed a single time. Sequenced input: PBMCs. The receptors derive from a woman aged 18 to 35 in good health and CMV-seronegative. Both conserved end residues are part of each CDR3. D genes are given only for firm matches. Rows give clone size only sometimes, using once, few, many, or a class for an expanded clone.

size,J,V,D,CDR3,DNA
NA,TRBJ2-5,TRBV5-6,NA,CASSLGGAETQYF,TGTGCCAGCAGCTTAGGAGGGGCAGAGACCCAGTACTTC
many,TRBJ2-6,TRBV28,NA,CASSSDSLSGANVLTF,TGTGCCAGCAGTTCGGACAGCCTCTCTGGGGCCAACGTCCTGACTTTC
once,TRBJ2-1,TRBV20-1,NA,CSEAGYNEQFF,TGCAGTGAGGCGGGGTACAATGAGCAGTTCTTC
NA,TRBJ2-1,TRBV28,TRBD2,CASSSSSGGAGVTGEQFF,TGTGCCAGCAGTTCGTCTAGCGGGGGGGCTGGGGTAACGGGAGAGCAGTTCTTC
NA,TRBJ1-6,TRBV5-1,TRBD1,CASSSSRQGANSPLHF,TGCGCCAGCAGCTCAAGTCGTCAGGGGGCTAATTCACCCCTCCACTTT
NA,TRBJ1-4,TRBV6-6,TRBD1,CASSSGTGANEKLFF,TGTGCCAGCAGTTCCGGGACAGGGGCTAATGAAAAACTGTTTTTT
NA,TRBJ1-6,TRBV5-6,TRBD1,CASSWGTGDNSPLHF,TGTGCCAGCAGCTGGGGGACAGGAGATAATTCACCCCTCCACTTT
NA,TRBJ1-1,TRBV27,TRBD1,CASRIRGHNTEAFF,TGTGCCAGCAGAATCAGGGGGCACAACACTGAAGCTTTCTTT
NA,TRBJ1-6,TRBV2,NA,CASTGDISSPLHF,TGTGCCAGCACAGGGGACATCTCATCACCCCTCCACTTT
NA,TRBJ2-2,TRBV7-2,NA,CASSLDPNRSRRGGELFF,TGTGCCAGCAGCTTAGACCCAAATCGGTCTCGTCGGGGCGGGGAGCTGTTTTTT
NA,TRBJ1-6,TRBV23-1,NA,CASSFPHPGSPYNSPLHF,TGCGCCAGCAGTTTCCCCCACCCCGGTAGCCCCTATAATTCACCCCTCCACTTT
NA,TRBJ2-1,TRBV28,TRBD2,CASKEWGGSSYNEQFF,TGTGCCAGCAAGGAGTGGGGCGGGAGCTCCTACAATGAGCAGTTCTTC
once,TRBJ2-1,TRBV2,TRBD2,CASRRTSGDYNEQFF,TGTGCCAGCAGGCGTACTAGCGGGGATTACAATGAGCAGTTCTTC
NA,TRBJ2-1,TRBV7-8,NA,CASSQTSRIEDNEQFF,TGTGCCAGCAGTCAGACCTCTAGGATAGAGGACAATGAGCAGTTCTTC
NA,TRBJ1-2,TRBV7-8,NA,CASSLAASGYGYTF,TGTGCCAGCAGCTTAGCGGCCAGCGGCTATGGCTACACCTTC
NA,TRBJ1-1,TRBV29-1,NA,CSVEVRLNTEAFF,TGCAGCGTTGAAGTCCGGTTGAACACTGAAGCTTTCTTT
NA,TRBJ1-1,TRBV5-1,TRBD1,CASSFRGLDTEAFF,TGCGCCAGCAGCTTCAGGGGGCTCGACACTGAAGCTTTCTTT
NA,TRBJ1-2,TRBV11-2,NA,CASSLLERGYTF,TGTGCCAGCAGCTTGTTAGAGCGAGGCTACACCTTC
NA,TRBJ2-5,TRBV5-1,TRBD2,CASSIPSGRTETQYF,TGCGCCAGCAGCATCCCTAGCGGGAGAACGGAGACCCAGTACTTC
NA,TRBJ2-5,TRBV30,NA,CAWTLSGGRQGGETQYF,TGTGCCTGGACCCTTAGCGGAGGGCGACAGGGTGGGGAGACCCAGTACTTC
NA,TRBJ2-7,TRBV2,NA,CASSENYPDEQYF,TGTGCCAGCAGTGAAAACTACCCAGACGAGCAGTACTTC
NA,TRBJ2-3,TRBV13,TRBD1,CASSSPRDRGDTQYF,TGTGCCAGCAGCTCTCCCCGGGACAGGGGAGATACGCAGTATTTT
NA,TRBJ2-7,TRBV19,NA,CASSIDRGGNYEQYF,TGTGCCAGTAGTATAGACAGGGGCGGAAATTACGAGCAGTACTTC
NA,TRBJ1-5,TRBV6-5,TRBD1,CASSTGQGTAQPQHF,TGTGCCAGCAGTACAGGACAGGGGACGGCTCAGCCCCAGCATTTT
NA,TRBJ1-2,TRBV9,TRBD1,CASSVGQGEYYGYTF,TGTGCCAGCAGCGTTGGGCAGGGGGAGTACTATGGCTACACCTTC
NA,TRBJ1-2,TRBV27,NA,CASRSQRGGYTF,TGTGCCAGCAGGTCGCAGAGGGGGGGCTACACCTTC
once,TRBJ1-2,TRBV5-1,NA,CASSDGGYGYTF,TGCGCCAGCAGCGATGGGGGGTATGGCTACACCTTC
NA,TRBJ1-1,TRBV25-1,TRBD1,CASSVNSWTGNTEAFF,TGTGCCAGCAGCGTAAATTCGTGGACAGGAAACACTGAAGCTTTCTTT
NA,TRBJ2-3,TRBV4-1,NA,CASSQVNTYTDTQYF,TGCGCCAGCAGCCAAGTCAATACCTACACAGATACGCAGTATTTT
once,TRBJ1-5,TRBV4-1,NA,CASSQDLASNQPQHF,TGCGCCAGCAGCCAAGATCTGGCAAGCAATCAGCCCCAGCATTTT
NA,TRBJ2-2,TRBV10-3,TRBD2,CAISFGSGGPNTGELFF,TGTGCCATCAGTTTCGGCAGCGGGGGCCCAAACACCGGGGAGCTGTTTTTT
NA,TRBJ2-5,TRBV5-6,TRBD1,CASSWPGQGETQYF,TGTGCCAGCAGCTGGCCGGGACAGGGAGAGACCCAGTACTTC
NA,TRBJ2-1,TRBV29-1,TRBD2,CSGGLAGVNEQFF,TGCAGCGGCGGACTAGCGGGAGTGAATGAGCAGTTCTTC
NA,TRBJ1-1,TRBV19,NA,CASSGGANTEAFF,TGTGCCAGTAGTGGGGGGGCCAACACTGAAGCTTTCTTT
NA,TRBJ1-1,TRBV28,TRBD1,CASSLWTGGFAEAFF,TGTGCCAGCAGTCTATGGACAGGGGGGTTCGCTGAAGCTTTCTTT
NA,TRBJ1-1,TRBV29-1,NA,CSVFRVPITEAFF,TGCAGCGTTTTCCGGGTGCCGATCACTGAAGCTTTCTTT
NA,TRBJ2-2,TRBV5-1,NA,CASSAGLGGLFF,TGCGCCAGCAGCGCGGGACTTGGGGGGCTGTTTTTT
NA,TRBJ1-2,TRBV7-8,NA,CASSLLVTTYGYTF,TGTGCCAGCAGCTTATTAGTCACCACCTATGGCTACACCTTC
NA,TRBJ2-3,TRBV2,NA,CASSELAAGTQYF,TGTGCCAGCAGTGAATTGGCCGCGGGTACGCAGTATTTT
once,TRBJ1-2,TRBV7-9,NA,CASSDGGAGYGYTF,TGTGCCAGCAGCGACGGAGGGGCAGGTTATGGCTACACCTTC
NA,TRBJ1-5,TRBV5-6,TRBD1,CASSLGGGYQPQHF,TGTGCCAGCAGCTTGGGAGGGGGCTATCAGCCCCAGCATTTT
once,TRBJ2-2,TRBV5-1,NA,CASSLVRTANTGELFF,TGCGCCAGCAGCTTGGTCAGGACAGCGAACACCGGGGAGCTGTTTTTT
NA,TRBJ1-2,TRBV9,TRBD1,CASSPWTGINYGYTF,TGTGCCAGCAGCCCCTGGACAGGGATTAACTATGGCTACACCTTC
NA,TRBJ2-1,TRBV29-1,TRBD2,CSVGGTSGSYNEQFF,TGCAGCGTTGGCGGGACTAGCGGCTCCTACAATGAGCAGTTCTTC
NA,TRBJ2-5,TRBV2,TRBD2,CASRDRTSGVARETQYF,TGTGCCAGCAGGGACCGGACTAGCGGGGTCGCACGGGAGACCCAGTACTTC
NA,TRBJ1-5,TRBV19,TRBD1,CASIATGGQRQPQHF,TGTGCCAGTATAGCGACAGGGGGCCAGAGGCAGCCCCAGCATTTT
once,TRBJ1-2,TRBV7-9,TRBD1,CASSHTGGGYGYTF,TGTGCCAGCAGCCACACAGGGGGAGGCTATGGCTACACCTTC